This passage covers 19 T cell receptor beta chains from one sample sequenced in a study of OX40 agonist ivuxolimab in advanced cancers. Libraries were prepared by immunoSEQ multiplex PCR; TCRdb keeps only in-frame clonotypes and omits some of them. The data contain around 26,000 clones, roughly 80% of them singletons. The sample here was CD4+ or CD8+ T cells sorted from blood, taken in a trial of the OX40 agonist ivuxolimab. The receptors were sampled from an adult with an advanced solid tumor such as melanoma, head and neck, liver or kidney cancer.

V and J are TRBV6-1 and TRBJ2-7, with D hard to call. Trimming took off 2 bases at V and 4 bases at J, with 15 bases between the two ends. The CDR3 runs to 15 residues. CDR1 MNHNS and CDR2 SASEGT come from the germline V gene. In DNA, the CDR3 is TGTGCCAGCAGTGAATCTCGGCAGGAACCTTACGAGCAGTACTTC. It encodes CASSESRQEPYEQYF.

The V call is TRBV19, the J call TRBJ2-1; 10 bases map to TRBD1. CDR1 LNHDA and CDR2 SQIVND come from the germline V gene (reference sequence). The CDR3 contains 14 residues. The V and J ends lost 7 bases and 5 bases, in that order; junction bases with no gene match: 5. CDR3 sequence: CASTRQGADNEQFF. CDR3 nucleotides: TGTGCCAGTACACGACAGGGGGCGGACAATGAGCAGTTCTTC. The whole variable domain, remainder taken from reference TRBV19 and TRBJ2-1, is DGGITQSPKYLFRKEGQNVTLSCEQNLNHDAMYWYRQDPGQGLRLIYYSQIVNDFQKGDIAEGYSVSREKKESFPLTVTSAQKNPTAFYLCASTRQGADNEQFFGPGTRLTVL.

The chain is built from TRBV5-1 and TRBJ1-5; perhaps TRBD1 as D (5 bases). Trimming removed 1 base at V and 6 bases at J, with 14 bases between. CDR1 is SGHRS, CDR2 YFSETQ, per germline. The CDR3 is made up of 15 amino acids. CDR3 sequence: CASSLTAGTAQPQHF. CDR3 nucleotide sequence: TGCGCCAGCAGCTTGACAGCAGGGACGGCTCAGCCCCAGCATTTT.

The chain carries TRBV19 and TRBJ1-4; weak D call: TRBD1 (6 bases). The V gene's germline CDR1 is LNHDA and CDR2 SQIVND (reference sequence). V was trimmed by 4 bases and J by 0 bases, leaving 9 bases between them. There are 15 residues in the CDR3. The DNA of the CDR3 is TGTGCCAGTAGTACAAGGACAGCAACTAATGAAAAACTGTTTTTT. It is translated as CASSTRTATNEKLFF.

This clone was counted a few times. The chain joins TRBV19 to TRBJ1-2; D may be TRBD1 (6 bases). The germline V gene encodes CDR1 LNHDA and CDR2 SQIVND (reference sequence). V was cut by 0 bases and J by 4 bases, with 18 bases left in between. The CDR3 loop spans 17 amino acids. The CDR3 loop is CASSIDRTTGGSYGYTF. CDR3 in DNA: TGTGCCAGTAGTATAGACCGAACGACAGGAGGGTCCTATGGCTACACCTTC.

The rearrangement uses TRBV20-1 and TRBJ2-1, with D perhaps matching TRBD1 or TRBD2 (5 bases each). The CDR3 consists of 11 residues. Per the germline V gene, CDR1 is DFQATT and CDR2 is SNEGSKA (reference sequence). Here the CDR3 reads CRRDGYNEQFF. The CDR3 DNA reads as TGCAGGAGGGACGGATACAATGAGCAGTTCTTC.

The CDR3 sequence is CASSPPPRVGGNTIYF. The CDR3 DNA reads as TGCGCCAGCAGTCCCCCCCCCAGGGTAGGCGGAAACACCATATATTTT. The chain couples TRBV23-1 to TRBJ1-3; tentatively, D is TRBD1 (5 bases). TRBV23-1 is an open reading frame, and its role is uncertain. Deletions cut 4 bases from V and 4 bases from J, with 17 bases between. CDR3 size: 16 residues.

The V and J genes are TRBV7-8 and TRBJ1-1, with D tentatively TRBD1 (6 bases). Looked up from germline, CDR1 is SGHVS and CDR2 is FQNEAQ. There are 15 residues in the CDR3. V was cut by 3 bases and J by 3 bases, with 14 bases left in between. The CDR3: CASSFDRTAHTEAFF. The CDR3 DNA reads as TGTGCCAGCAGCTTTGATAGGACAGCCCACACTGAAGCTTTCTTT.

The chain recombines TRBV10-3 with TRBJ1-5; 8 bases line up with TRBD1. CDR1 and CDR2 from the germline V gene are ENHRY and SYGVKD. CDR3 length equals 15 residues. V gave up 5 bases and J gave up 0 bases; unmatched junction bases: 3. This CDR3 reads CAISPGGGSNQPQHF. CDR3 DNA sequence: TGTGCCATCAGTCCAGGGGGCGGTAGCAATCAGCCCCAGCATTTT.

This chain connects TRBV19 to TRBJ2-7; D possibly corresponds to TRBD2 (6 bases). Trimming removed 0 bases at V and 6 bases at J, with 9 bases between. The CDR3 contains 13 residues. Germline assignment: CDR1 LNHDA and CDR2 SQIVND (reference sequence). The CDR3 DNA reads as TGTGCCAGTAGTATAGAAATGGGGGGCGAGCAGTACTTC. It encodes CASSIEMGGEQYF.

The V gene is TRBV18, the J gene TRBJ1-6; D gene unclear. Per germline, CDR1 KGHSH and CDR2 LQKENI. V shed 3 bases and J shed 13 bases, with 13 bases lying between them. This CDR3 contains 13 residues. Here the CDR3 DNA reads TGTGCCAGCTCACCCTCACCCGACTTCCCCCTCCACTTT. Protein sequence: CASSPSPDFPLHF.

The gene calls are TRBV29-1 and TRBJ1-1; D unresolved. The germline V gene encodes CDR1 SQVTM and CDR2 ANQGSEA. The CDR3 is 13 amino acids. Trimming removed 3 bases from V and 7 bases from J, with 15 bases in between. The CDR3 DNA is TGCAGCGTTGATCTCTTCGAGGACTATGAAGCTTTCTTT. Translated, it gives CSVDLFEDYEAFF. Combining the CDR3 with reference TRBV29-1 and TRBJ1-1 gives the whole variable domain SAVISQKPSRDICQRGTSLTIQCQVDSQVTMMFWYRQQPGQSLTLIATANQGSEATYESGFVIDKFPISRPNLTFSTLTVSNMSPEDSSIYLCSVDLFEDYEAFFGQGTRLTVV.

The chain combines TRBV6-5 with TRBJ2-1; 10 bases are shared with TRBD1. J lost 4 bases, V lost 6 bases, and 3 bases had no gene match. The CDR3 is made up of 14 amino acids. CDR1 and CDR2 (germline): MNHEY, SVGAGI. The CDR3 loop reads CASSQDRGYNEQFF. CDR3 DNA: TGTGCCAGCAGCCAGGACAGGGGGTACAATGAGCAGTTCTTC.

This rearrangement joins TRBV7-3 to TRBJ1-2; 7 bases map to TRBD1. The germline V gene has CDR1 SGHTA and CDR2 FQGTGA. J was trimmed by 3 bases and V by 6 bases; bases with no gene match: 7. The CDR3 covers 14 residues. DNA of the CDR3: TGTGCCAGCAGTCCGGGACAGCCTCACTATGGCTACACCTTC. Translating gives CASSPGQPHYGYTF.

The V and J genes are TRBV7-8 and TRBJ2-1, with D possibly matching TRBD1 (6 bases). The CDR3 runs 15 residues. Germline lookup yields CDR1 SGHVS and CDR2 FQNEAQ. Trimming took off 6 bases at V and 3 bases at J, with 15 bases between the two ends. CDR3 nucleotide sequence: TGTGCCAGCAGAACAGGGCAGGGCCTCTACAATGAGCAGTTCTTC. Its translation is CASRTGQGLYNEQFF.

The rearrangement joins TRBV11-2 to TRBJ2-5, with D possibly TRBD1 on 6 matching bases. The better agreement between TRBJ2-7 and the DNA end casts doubt on the J call. Germline-derived CDR1 and CDR2 are SGHAT and FQNNGV. The CDR3 is 14 residues long. CDR3 sequence: CASSFATGSYEQYF. The CDR3 DNA reads as TGTGCCAGCAGCTTCGCTACAGGGTCCTACGAGCAGTACTTC.

This clone was found a few times. The V gene is TRBV5-1, the J gene TRBJ2-1; D remains ambiguous. Germline V gene sequence: CDR1 SGHRS, CDR2 YFSETQ. The CDR3 runs 12 residues. Trimming left V 1 base short and J 4 bases short, with 3 bases between. CDR3 coding DNA: TGCGCCAGCAGCTTGTTATACAATGAGCAGTTCTTC. Its protein is CASSLLYNEQFF.

The chain joins TRBV5-1 to TRBJ2-3; D is unresolved. Trimming left V 5 bases short and J 2 bases short, with 3 bases between. This CDR3 comprises 11 residues. Germline V CDR1 and CDR2: SGHRS, YFSETQ. The CDR3 sequence: CASRSTDTQYF. The CDR3 DNA follows: TGCGCCAGCAGGTCCACAGATACGCAGTATTTT.

This clone was recorded a few times. The V call is TRBV19, the J call TRBJ1-3; no reliable D call. Trimming left V 5 bases short and J 0 bases short, with 8 bases between. The CDR3 is 14 residues long. Germline CDR1 and CDR2: LNHDA and SQIVND (reference sequence). Written as DNA, the CDR3 is TGTGCCAGTAGTCACACGTACTCTGGAAACACCATATATTTT. Amino acids: CASSHTYSGNTIYF.